The sequence of this TCR beta chain was determined in a study of blood T cell repertoires in COVID-19. Turning to the study itself: The United States, Italy and Spain were the sources of the acute and convalescent COVID-19 samples. In each case, the material was cDNA or gDNA derived from T cells, B-cell-depleted T cells, or PBMCs.

Original processing notes: Reference gene primer amplification yielded estimated nucleated cell counts. TCRdb's table, derived via immunoSEQ multiplex PCR, lists solely in-frame clones and lacks some. The V and J calls and clone size are taken from that table; D and trimming were inferred from the DNA. The sample consists of 250,000 or so clones, around 80% of them appearing once. The sample comprised peripheral blood. The TCR comes from a man between 40 and 49 years old who had recovered from COVID-19.

The CDR3 coding sequence is TGCAGTGCTAGTAGTCTAGCGGGGGGGTACAATGAGCAGTTCTTC. It yields the protein CSASSLAGGYNEQFF. The chain carries TRBV20-1 and TRBJ2-1; 12 bases fit TRBD2. The length of the CDR3 is 15 residues. The V and J ends lost 3 bases and 4 bases, in that order; junction bases with no gene match: 4. CDR1 is DFQATT, CDR2 SNEGSKA, per germline (reference sequence).